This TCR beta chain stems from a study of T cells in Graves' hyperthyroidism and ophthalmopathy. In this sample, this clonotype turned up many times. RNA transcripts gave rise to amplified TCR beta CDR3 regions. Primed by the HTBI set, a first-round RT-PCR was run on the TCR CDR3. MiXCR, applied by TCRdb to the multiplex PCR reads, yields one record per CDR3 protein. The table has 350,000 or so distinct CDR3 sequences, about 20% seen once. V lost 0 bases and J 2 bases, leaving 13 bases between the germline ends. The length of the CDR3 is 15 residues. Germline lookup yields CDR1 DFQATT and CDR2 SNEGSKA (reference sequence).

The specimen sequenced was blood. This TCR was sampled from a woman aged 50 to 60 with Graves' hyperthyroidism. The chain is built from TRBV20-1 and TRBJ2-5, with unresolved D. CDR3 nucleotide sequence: TGCAGTGCTAGAGATTCATCCGTCTTACAAGAGACCCAGTACTTC. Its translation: CSARDSSVLQETQYF.